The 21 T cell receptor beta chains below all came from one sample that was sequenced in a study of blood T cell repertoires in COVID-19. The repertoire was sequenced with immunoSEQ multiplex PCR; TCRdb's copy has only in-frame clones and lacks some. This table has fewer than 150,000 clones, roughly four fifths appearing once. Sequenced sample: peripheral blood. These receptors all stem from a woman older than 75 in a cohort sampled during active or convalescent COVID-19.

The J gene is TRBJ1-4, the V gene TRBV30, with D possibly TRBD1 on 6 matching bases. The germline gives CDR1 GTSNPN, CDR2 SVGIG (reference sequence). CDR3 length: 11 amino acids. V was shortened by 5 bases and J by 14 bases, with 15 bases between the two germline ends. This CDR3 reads CAWGLTGRLFF. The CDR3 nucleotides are TGTGCCTGGGGACTTACAGGGCGGCTGTTTTTT.

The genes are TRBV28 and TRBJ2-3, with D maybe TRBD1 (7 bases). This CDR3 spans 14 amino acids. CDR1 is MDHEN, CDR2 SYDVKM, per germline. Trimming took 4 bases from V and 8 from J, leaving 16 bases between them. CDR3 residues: CASSSRGASGTQYF. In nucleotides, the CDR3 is TGTGCCAGCAGTTCCAGGGGGGCCTCGGGTACGCAGTATTTT.

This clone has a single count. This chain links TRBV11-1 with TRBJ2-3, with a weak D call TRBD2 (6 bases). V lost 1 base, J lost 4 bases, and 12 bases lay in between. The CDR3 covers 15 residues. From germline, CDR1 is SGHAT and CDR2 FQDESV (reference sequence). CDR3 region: CASSLDPGESDTQYF. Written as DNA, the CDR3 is TGTGCCAGCAGCTTAGATCCGGGGGAGTCAGATACGCAGTATTTT.

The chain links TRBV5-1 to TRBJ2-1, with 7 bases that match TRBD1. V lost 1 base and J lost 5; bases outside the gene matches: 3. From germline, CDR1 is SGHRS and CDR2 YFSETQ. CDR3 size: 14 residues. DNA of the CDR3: TGCGCCAGCAGCTTGCAAGGGACAGACAATGAGCAGTTCTTC. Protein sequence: CASSLQGTDNEQFF. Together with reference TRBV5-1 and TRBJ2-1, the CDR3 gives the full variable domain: KAGVTQTPRYLIKTRGQQVTLSCSPISGHRSVSWYQQTPGQGLQFLFEYFSETQRNKGNFPGRFSGRQFSNSRSEMNVSTLELGDSALYLCASSLQGTDNEQFFGPGTRLTVL.

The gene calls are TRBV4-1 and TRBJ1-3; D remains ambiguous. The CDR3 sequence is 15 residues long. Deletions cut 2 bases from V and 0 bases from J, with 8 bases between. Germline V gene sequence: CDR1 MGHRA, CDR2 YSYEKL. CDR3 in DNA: TGCGCCAGCAGCCAACGACACGACTCTGGAAACACCATATATTTT. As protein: CASSQRHDSGNTIYF.

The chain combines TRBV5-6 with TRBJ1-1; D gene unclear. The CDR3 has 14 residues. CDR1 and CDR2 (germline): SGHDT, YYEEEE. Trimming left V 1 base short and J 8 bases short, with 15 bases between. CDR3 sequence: CASSLRSSINEAFF. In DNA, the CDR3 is TGTGCCAGCAGCTTGCGGTCTTCGATTAACGAAGCTTTCTTT.

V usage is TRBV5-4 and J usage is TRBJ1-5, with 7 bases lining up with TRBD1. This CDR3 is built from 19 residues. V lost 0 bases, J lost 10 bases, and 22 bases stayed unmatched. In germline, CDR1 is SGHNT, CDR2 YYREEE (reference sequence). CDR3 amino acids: CASSLGSGPTGLSISPQHF. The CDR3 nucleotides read TGTGCCAGCAGCTTGGGGTCGGGACCGACAGGGTTATCAATCAGCCCCCAGCATTTT.

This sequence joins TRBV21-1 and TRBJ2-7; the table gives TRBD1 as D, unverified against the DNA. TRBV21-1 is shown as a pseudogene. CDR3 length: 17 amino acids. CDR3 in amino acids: CASSTHLADRGNYEQYV. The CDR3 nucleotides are TGTGCCAGCAGCACTCACCTGGCGGACAGGGGGAACTACGAGCAGTACGTC.

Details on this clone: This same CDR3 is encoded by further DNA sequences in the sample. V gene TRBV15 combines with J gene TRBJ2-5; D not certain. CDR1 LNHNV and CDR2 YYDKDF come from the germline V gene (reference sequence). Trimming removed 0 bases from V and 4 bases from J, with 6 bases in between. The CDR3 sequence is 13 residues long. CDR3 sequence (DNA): TGTGCCACCAGCAGAGATAATCGAGAGACCCAGTACTTC. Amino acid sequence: CATSRDNRETQYF.

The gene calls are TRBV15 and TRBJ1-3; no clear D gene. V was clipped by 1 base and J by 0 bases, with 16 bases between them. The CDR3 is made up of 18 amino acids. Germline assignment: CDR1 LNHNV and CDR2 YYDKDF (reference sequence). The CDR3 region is CATSRGGLSALSGNTIYF. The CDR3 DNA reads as TGTGCCACCAGCAGAGGCGGCCTCAGTGCCCTCTCTGGAAACACCATATATTTT.

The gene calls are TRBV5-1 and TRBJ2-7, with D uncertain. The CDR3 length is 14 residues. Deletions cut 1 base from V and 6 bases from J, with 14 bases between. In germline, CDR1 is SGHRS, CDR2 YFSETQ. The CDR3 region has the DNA TGCGCCAGCAGCTTGTCCGGAGCGTCGTCCGAGCAGTACGTC. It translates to CASSLSGASSEQYV.

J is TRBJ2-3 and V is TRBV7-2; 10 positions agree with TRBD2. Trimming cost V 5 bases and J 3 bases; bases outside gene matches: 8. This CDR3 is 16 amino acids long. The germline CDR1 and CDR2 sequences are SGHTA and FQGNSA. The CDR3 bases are TGTGCCAGCAGCCCAGGGAGCGGGGGGGCTACAGATACGCAGTATTTT. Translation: CASSPGSGGATDTQYF.

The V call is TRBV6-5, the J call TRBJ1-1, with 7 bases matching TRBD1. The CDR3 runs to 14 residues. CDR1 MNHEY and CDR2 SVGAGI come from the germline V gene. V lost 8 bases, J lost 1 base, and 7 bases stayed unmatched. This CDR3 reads CASVGTAWNTEAFF. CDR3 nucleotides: TGTGCCAGCGTAGGGACAGCGTGGAACACTGAAGCTTTCTTT.

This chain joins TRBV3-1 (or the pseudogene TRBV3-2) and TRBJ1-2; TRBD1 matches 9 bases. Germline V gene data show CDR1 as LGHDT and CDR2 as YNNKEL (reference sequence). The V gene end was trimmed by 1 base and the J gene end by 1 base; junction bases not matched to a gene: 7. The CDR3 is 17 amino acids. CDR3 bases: TGTGCCAGCAGCCAAGTTTTCGCGACAGGGGGTAACTATGGCTACACCTTC. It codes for CASSQVFATGGNYGYTF.

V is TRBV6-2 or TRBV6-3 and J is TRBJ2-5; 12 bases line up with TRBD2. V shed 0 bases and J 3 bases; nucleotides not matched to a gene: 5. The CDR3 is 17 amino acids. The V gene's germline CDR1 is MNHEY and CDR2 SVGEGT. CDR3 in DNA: TGTGCCAGCAGTTACTCCTCTAGCGGGGGGGTAAAAGAGACCCAGTACTTC. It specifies CASSYSSSGGVKETQYF.

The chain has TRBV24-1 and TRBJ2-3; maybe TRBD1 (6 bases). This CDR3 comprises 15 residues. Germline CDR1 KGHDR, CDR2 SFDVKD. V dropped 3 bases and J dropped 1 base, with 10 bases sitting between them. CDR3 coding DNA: TGTGCCACCAGTGATCGCAGGACAGGCACAGATACGCAGTATTTT. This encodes CATSDRRTGTDTQYF.

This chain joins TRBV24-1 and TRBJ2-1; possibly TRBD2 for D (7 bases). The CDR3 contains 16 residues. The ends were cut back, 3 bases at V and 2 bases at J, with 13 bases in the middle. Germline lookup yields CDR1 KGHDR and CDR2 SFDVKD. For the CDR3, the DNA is TGTGCCACCAGTGATCCAAGCGGGGACACCTACAATGAGCAGTTCTTC. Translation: CATSDPSGDTYNEQFF.

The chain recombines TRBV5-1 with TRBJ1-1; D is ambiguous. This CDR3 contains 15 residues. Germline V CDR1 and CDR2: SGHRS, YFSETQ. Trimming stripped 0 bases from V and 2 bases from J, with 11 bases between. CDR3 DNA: TGCGCCAGCAGCTTGGGGCCTGAGGAAAACACTGAAGCTTTCTTT. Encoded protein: CASSLGPEENTEAFF. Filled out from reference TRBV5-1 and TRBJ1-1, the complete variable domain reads KAGVTQTPRYLIKTRGQQVTLSCSPISGHRSVSWYQQTPGQGLQFLFEYFSETQRNKGNFPGRFSGRQFSNSRSEMNVSTLELGDSALYLCASSLGPEENTEAFFGQGTRLTVV.

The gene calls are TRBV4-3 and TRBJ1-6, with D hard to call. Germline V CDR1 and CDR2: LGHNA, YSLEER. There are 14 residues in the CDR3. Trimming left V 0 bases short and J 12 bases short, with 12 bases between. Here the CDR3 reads CASSQEVNSGPLHF. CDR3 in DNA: TGCGCCAGCAGCCAAGAGGTCAACAGCGGACCCCTCCACTTT.

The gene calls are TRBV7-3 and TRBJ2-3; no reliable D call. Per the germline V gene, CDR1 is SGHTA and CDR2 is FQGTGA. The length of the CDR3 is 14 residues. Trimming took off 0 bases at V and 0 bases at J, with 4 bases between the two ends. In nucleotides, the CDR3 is TGTGCCAGCAGCTTAACCCCGAGCACAGATACGCAGTATTTT. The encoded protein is CASSLTPSTDTQYF.

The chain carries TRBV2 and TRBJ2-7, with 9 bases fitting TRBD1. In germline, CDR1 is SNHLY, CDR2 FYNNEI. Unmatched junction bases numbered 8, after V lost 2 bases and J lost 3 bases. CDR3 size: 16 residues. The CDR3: CASSEQRTGAGYEQYF. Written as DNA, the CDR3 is TGTGCCAGCAGTGAACAGCGGACAGGGGCGGGCTACGAGCAGTACTTC.